The 15 T cell receptor beta chains below all came from one sample that was sequenced in a study of shared clonotypes between healthy human individuals. TCRdb's table, derived via immunoSEQ multiplex PCR, lists solely in-frame clones and lacks some. Here the sample spans over a million clones, 60% to 80% being singletons. Sequencing was carried out using memory CD4+ T cells sorted from blood. The subset was: CD45RA-negative fraction. These receptor sequences come from a man aged 18 to 30 in good health.

V is TRBV30 and J is TRBJ1-4, with no clear D. Germline CDR1 and CDR2: GTSNPN and SVGIG (reference sequence). This CDR3 contains 13 residues. Deletions cut 8 bases from V and 4 bases from J, with 14 bases between. The CDR3 coding sequence is TGTGCCCGAAGGACCAGCGGTAATGAAAAACTGTTTTTT. This codes for CARRTSGNEKLFF.

The V gene is TRBV5-4, the J gene TRBJ2-5; 7 bases map to TRBD1. Germline lookup yields CDR1 SGHNT and CDR2 YYREEE (reference sequence). The CDR3 covers 14 residues. Losses at the gene ends were 5 bases for V and 2 bases for J; bases not matched to a gene: 6. The CDR3 nucleotides are TGTGCCAGCAGAGCTTGGACAGGACAAGAGACCCAGTACTTC. It codes for CASRAWTGQETQYF.

The chain couples TRBV2 to TRBJ2-7; D uncertain. CDR3 length equals 11 residues. V dropped 1 base and J dropped 7 bases, with 5 bases sitting between them. CDR1 is SNHLY, CDR2 FYNNEI, per germline. CDR3 DNA: TGTGCCAGCAGTGAAGGGAAAGAGCAGTACTTC. Protein product: CASSEGKEQYF.

This sequence joins TRBV2 and TRBJ1-6; TRBD1 matches at 10 bases. Germline V gene sequence: CDR1 SNHLY, CDR2 FYNNEI. The CDR3 is 14 amino acids. V gave up 8 bases and J gave up 9 bases; unmatched junction bases: 7. The CDR3 coding sequence is TGTGCCAGCGCCGGACAGGGGGAGGGTTCACCCCTCCACTTT. Amino acids: CASAGQGEGSPLHF.

The rearrangement uses TRBV9 and TRBJ1-1, with TRBD1 matching over 12 bases. Looked up from germline, CDR1 is SGDLS and CDR2 is YYNGEE. The CDR3 loop spans 16 amino acids. V lost 4 bases to trimming and J lost 1 base; unmatched junction nucleotides: 5. The CDR3 DNA follows: TGTGCCAGCAGCATAGGGACAGGGGGCGCGAACACTGAAGCTTTCTTT. Translation: CASSIGTGGANTEAFF.

This clone was detected only a few times. The genes are TRBV28 and TRBJ1-2, with D perhaps matching TRBD1 (5 bases). CDR1 and CDR2 (germline): MDHEN, SYDVKM. V shed 6 bases and J shed 0 bases, with 11 bases lying between them. The CDR3 consists of 14 residues. DNA of the CDR3: TGTGCCAGCAGACAGGACGGGACTAACTATGGCTACACCTTC. Translating it yields CASRQDGTNYGYTF.

The rearrangement links TRBV9 to TRBJ2-5; 9 bases are a match to TRBD1. The CDR3 consists of 16 residues. V was pared by 3 bases and J by 4 bases, with 10 bases of the junction left unmatched. Germline V CDR1 and CDR2: SGDLS, YYNGEE. CDR3 in DNA: TGTGCCAGCAGCGCAGGCCACAGGGGGCGCGCAGAGACCCAGTACTTC. Translating it yields CASSAGHRGRAETQYF.

The rearrangement links TRBV6-1 to TRBJ2-2; D gene uncertain. CDR3 length: 13 residues. Trimming stripped 0 bases from V and 5 bases from J, with 4 bases between. Germline lookup yields CDR1 MNHNS and CDR2 SASEGT. CDR3 residues: CASSEAVTGELFF. CDR3 in DNA: TGTGCCAGCAGTGAAGCTGTGACCGGGGAGCTGTTTTTT.

The CDR3 DNA follows: TGTGCCAGCAGTCCCATGTTCGGGACTAGCGGGAGTTACAATGAGCAGTTCTTC. It encodes CASSPMFGTSGSYNEQFF. This chain joins TRBV28 and TRBJ2-1, with 14 nucleotides matching TRBD2. J gave up 4 bases and V 5 bases, and 10 bases lay outside the gene matches. Per germline, CDR1 MDHEN and CDR2 SYDVKM. The CDR3 has 18 amino acids.

The V call is TRBV5-6, the J call TRBJ1-4; D gene ambiguous. Germline CDR1 and CDR2: SGHDT and YYEEEE. The CDR3 is made up of 14 amino acids. Trimming left V 5 bases short and J 6 bases short, with 14 bases between. The CDR3 sequence: CASRRRSGDEKLFF. Written as DNA, the CDR3 is TGTGCCAGCAGAAGGAGGAGTGGAGATGAAAAACTGTTTTTT.

A word on this clone: In the same sample, other DNA sequences code for this CDR3. This rearrangement joins TRBV19 to TRBJ2-7; D is possibly TRBD2 (6 bases). CDR3 length: 11 residues. Trimming removed 3 bases at V and 6 bases at J, with 6 bases between. The germline CDR1 and CDR2 sequences are LNHDA and SQIVND (reference sequence). This CDR3 is CASSIGGEQYF. The DNA of the CDR3 is TGTGCCAGTAGTATCGGGGGCGAGCAGTACTTC.

V is TRBV2 and J is TRBJ1-6; a weak D match, TRBD1 (6 bases). The CDR3 has 15 amino acids. V lost 6 bases to trimming and J lost 1 base, with 10 bases between them. Germline CDR1 is SNHLY and CDR2 is FYNNEI. The CDR3 nucleotides read TGTGCCAGCAGGATGGACAGTTCCTATAATTCACCCCTCCACTTT. Translating gives CASRMDSSYNSPLHF.

The chain carries TRBV7-3 and TRBJ2-1; tentative D call: TRBD2 (5 bases). Germline CDR1 SGHTA, CDR2 FQGTGA. CDR3 size: 14 residues. The ends were cut back, 4 bases at V and 9 bases at J, with 16 bases in the middle. CDR3 in amino acids: CASSSYLRAGEQFF. The DNA of the CDR3 is TGTGCCAGCAGCTCCTACCTGAGGGCGGGTGAGCAGTTCTTC.

Here the CDR3 reads CASSPMGRINEQFF. CDR3 coding DNA: TGTGCCAGCAGCCCTATGGGCAGGATCAATGAGCAGTTCTTC. The chain links TRBV5-6 to TRBJ2-1; the D is unclear. Germline V gives CDR1 SGHDT, CDR2 YYEEEE. The length of the CDR3 is 14 residues. Between the trimmed V and J ends, which lost 4 bases and 6 bases, there was a span of 14 bases.

This sequence joins TRBV10-3 and TRBJ2-2; D call uncertain. Germline values: CDR1 ENHRY, CDR2 SYGVKD. Trimming pared 6 bases from V and 3 bases from J, leaving 8 bases between. This CDR3 is 13 amino acids long. The CDR3 spells CAISKQDTGELFF. DNA for the CDR3: TGTGCCATCAGCAAACAAGACACCGGGGAGCTGTTTTTT.